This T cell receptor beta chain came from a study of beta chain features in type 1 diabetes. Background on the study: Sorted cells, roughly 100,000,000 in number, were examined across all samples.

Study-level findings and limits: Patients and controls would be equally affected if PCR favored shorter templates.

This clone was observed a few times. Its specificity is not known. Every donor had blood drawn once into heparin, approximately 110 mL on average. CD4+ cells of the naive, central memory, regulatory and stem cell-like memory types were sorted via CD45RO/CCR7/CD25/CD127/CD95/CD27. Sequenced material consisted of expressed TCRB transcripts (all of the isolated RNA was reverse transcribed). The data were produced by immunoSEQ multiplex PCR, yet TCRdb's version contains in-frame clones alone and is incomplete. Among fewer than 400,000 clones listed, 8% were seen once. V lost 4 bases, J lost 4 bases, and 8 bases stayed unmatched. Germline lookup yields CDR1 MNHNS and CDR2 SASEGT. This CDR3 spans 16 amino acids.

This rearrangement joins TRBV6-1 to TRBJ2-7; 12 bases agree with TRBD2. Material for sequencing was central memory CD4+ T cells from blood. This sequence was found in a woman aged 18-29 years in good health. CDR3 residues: CASSVRGGTSGYEQYF. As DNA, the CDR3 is TGTGCCAGCAGTGTAAGGGGGGGGACTAGCGGGTACGAGCAGTACTTC.